The source of this TCR beta chain is a study of identifying expanded T cells in peripheral blood. Germline assignment: CDR1 SGHTA and CDR2 FQGNSA. This CDR3 is built from 14 residues. The V and J ends lost 5 bases and 2 bases respectively, with 11 bases between them. TCRdb keeps only in-frame clones here, not all; method: immunoSEQ multiplex PCR. The table records 85,000 to 100,000 clones, about 91% of them present only once. This clone appeared a single time. Its antigen remains unknown. The study's findings and limits: Differentially abundant clones: roughly 1.3 between replicates, around 17 at around 15 days, 19 to 20 at four.

Sequenced: blood. This receptor was taken from a person aged 18 to 75 in good health. V is TRBV7-2 and J is TRBJ2-3; D gene uncertain. CDR3 bases: TGTGCCAGCAGCCACGGAGAAGACACAGATACGCAGTATTTT. Residues: CASSHGEDTDTQYF. The variable domain in full, with the rest retrieved from reference TRBV7-2 and TRBJ2-3, is GAGVSQSPSNKVTEKGKDVELRCDPISGHTALYWYRQSLGQGLEFLIYFQGNSAPDKSGLPSDRFSAERTGGSVSTLTIQRTQQEDSAVYLCASSHGEDTDTQYFGPGTRLTVL.